These T cell receptor beta chains were read from a single sample in a study of blood T cell repertoires in COVID-19. The data were produced by immunoSEQ multiplex PCR, yet TCRdb's version contains in-frame clones alone and is incomplete. The sample comprises some 200,000 clones, roughly 87% of which are singletons, and approximately 7.2% rests with the top ten. The source material was PBMCs or T cells enriched from blood (not recorded which). These receptors originate from a man aged 25 to 45 in a cohort exposed to, infected with or recovered from COVID-19 (not recorded which). Both conserved end residues are part of each CDR3.

cdr3_aa j_call v_call
CASSLWTSGAQETQYF TRBJ2-5 TRBV14
CASSPGYGYGYTF TRBJ1-2 TRBV14
CATSGRDRDGNEQFF TRBJ2-1 TRBV24-1
CASSQEPLPYEQYF TRBJ2-7 TRBV4-1
CASSLQRGYSYEQYF TRBJ2-7 TRBV4-3
CASSLGGAGGPNEQFF TRBJ2-1 TRBV11-2
CATSRDRRGNTEAFF TRBJ1-1 TRBV15
CASSEPGQGMNTEAFF TRBJ1-1 TRBV19
CASSQVGLADYNEQFF TRBJ2-1 TRBV3-1/TRBV3-2
CASSLALRQPDYGYTF TRBJ1-2 TRBV5-1